This T cell receptor (beta chain) is drawn from a study of control samples from healthy donors and cancer patients (dated by TCRdb to the early 2020s). The CDR3 runs 13 amino acids, cysteine and phenylalanine included. Only the CDR3 DNA is retained, 39 bases long and in frame from the first base. Looking up the germline V gene (reference sequence) yields CDR1 LNHDA and CDR2 SQIVND. V loses 9 bases of germline sequence and J loses 4 bases, and the interval between the two ends is 15 bases. The library relied on the immunoSEQ multiplex PCR assay. The source is immuneACCESS, and TCRdb retained only in-frame sequences with V and J called. Part of the clones is not carried over; for the studies checked, unresolved V genes explain less than half of this, and the remainder is unexplained. The sample table on file contains under 200,000 clones. The ten biggest clones cover about 2.2% of the sample. As to this clone: What antigen it recognizes has not been identified.

The chain joins TRBV19 to TRBJ1-2; the D region possibly corresponds to TRBD1 (5 bases align). The specimen was blood. The receptor comes from a woman under 40 in good health. The DNA is as follows: TGTGCCAGCCGATACGACAGACTCTATGGCTACACCTTC. Its protein reads: CASRYDRLYGYTF. Joined to the reference TRBV19 and TRBJ1-2 proteins, this CDR3 gives the full variable domain: DGGITQSPKYLFRKEGQNVTLSCEQNLNHDAMYWYRQDPGQGLRLIYYSQIVNDFQKGDIAEGYSVSREKKESFPLTVTSAQKNPTAFYLCASRYDRLYGYTFGSGTRLTVV.